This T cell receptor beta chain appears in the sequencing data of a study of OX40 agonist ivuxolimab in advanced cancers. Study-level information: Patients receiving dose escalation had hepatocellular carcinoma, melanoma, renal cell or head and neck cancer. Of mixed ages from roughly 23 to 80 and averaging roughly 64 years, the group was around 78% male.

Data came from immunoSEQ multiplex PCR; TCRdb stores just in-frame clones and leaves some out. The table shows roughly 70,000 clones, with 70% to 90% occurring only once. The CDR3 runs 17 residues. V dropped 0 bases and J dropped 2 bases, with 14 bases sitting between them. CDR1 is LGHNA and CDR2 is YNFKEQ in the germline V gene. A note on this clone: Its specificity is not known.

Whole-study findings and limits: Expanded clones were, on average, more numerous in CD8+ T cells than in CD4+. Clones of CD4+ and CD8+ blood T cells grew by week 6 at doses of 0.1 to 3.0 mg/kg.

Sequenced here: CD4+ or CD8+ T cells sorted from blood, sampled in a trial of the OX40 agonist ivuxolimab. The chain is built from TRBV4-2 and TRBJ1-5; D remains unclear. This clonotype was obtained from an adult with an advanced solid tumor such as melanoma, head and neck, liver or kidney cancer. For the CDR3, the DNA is TGTGCCAGCAGCCAAGATGAACAGCTAAGTGGCAATCAGCCCCAGCATTTT. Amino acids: CASSQDEQLSGNQPQHF.